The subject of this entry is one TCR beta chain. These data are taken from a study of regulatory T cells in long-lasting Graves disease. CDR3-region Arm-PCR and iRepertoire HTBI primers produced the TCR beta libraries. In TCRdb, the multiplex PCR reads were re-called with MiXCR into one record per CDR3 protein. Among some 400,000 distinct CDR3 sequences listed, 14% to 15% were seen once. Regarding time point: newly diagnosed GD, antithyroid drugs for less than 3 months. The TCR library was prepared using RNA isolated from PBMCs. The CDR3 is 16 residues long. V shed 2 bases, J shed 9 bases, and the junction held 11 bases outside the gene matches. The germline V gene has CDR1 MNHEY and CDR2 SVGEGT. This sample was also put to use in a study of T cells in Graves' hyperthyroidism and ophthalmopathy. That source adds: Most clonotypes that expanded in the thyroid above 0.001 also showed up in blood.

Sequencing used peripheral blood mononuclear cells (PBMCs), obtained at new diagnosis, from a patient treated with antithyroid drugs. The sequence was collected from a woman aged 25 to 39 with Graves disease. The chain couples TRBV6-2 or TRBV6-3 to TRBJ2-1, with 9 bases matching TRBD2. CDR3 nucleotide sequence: TGTGCCAGCAGTTACCCCCCGGCGGGAGGGCCCGGTGAGCAGTTCTTC. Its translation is CASSYPPAGGPGEQFF.